The 5 T cell receptor beta chains below all came from one sample that was sequenced in a study of regulatory T cells in long-lasting Graves disease. Sample time point: persistent/refractory GD, antithyroid drugs over 5 years with positive TRAb. The authors made the TCR library using RNA they extracted from PBMCs. Construction of TCR beta libraries relied on iRepertoire HTBI primers and on Arm-PCR targeting CDR3 regions. TCRdb passed the multiplex PCR reads through MiXCR, listing each CDR3 protein once. The sample includes a few hundred thousand distinct CDR3 sequences, less than 30% seen only once; the top ten take 25% to 35%. The material sequenced was peripheral blood mononuclear cells (PBMCs), taken when the disease was refractory, from a patient treated with antithyroid drugs. The receptors originated from a woman aged 40 to 49 with Graves disease.

This clonotype was seen at least ten times. The chain employs TRBV3-1 and TRBJ1-2; D gene ambiguous. Germline-derived CDR1 and CDR2 are LGHDT and YNNKEL (reference sequence). V dropped 1 base and J dropped 6 bases, with 15 bases sitting between them. The CDR3 length is 15 residues. The CDR3 DNA sequence: TGTGCCAGCAGCCAAGGTGTCAGATCGTCCAATGGCTACACCTTC. This codes for CASSQGVRSSNGYTF.

This clonotype was counted a single time. The V gene is TRBV10-3, the J gene TRBJ1-1, with D maybe TRBD1 (5 bases). Trimming took 3 bases from V and 0 from J, leaving 11 bases between them. CDR1 is ENHRY, CDR2 SYGVKD, per germline. The CDR3 consists of 15 residues. The CDR3 region is CAISDVGGVNTEAFF. DNA for the CDR3: TGTGCCATCAGTGATGTAGGAGGGGTGAACACTGAAGCTTTCTTT.

This clonotype has a count of ten or more. This chain connects TRBV7-6 to TRBJ2-7, with 8 bases identical to TRBD1. With V trimmed by 5 bases and J by 5 bases, 11 bases remained unmatched. This CDR3 spans 15 amino acids. Germline values: CDR1 SGHVS, CDR2 FNYEAQ. In DNA form, the CDR3 reads TGTGCCAGCAGCCAGGGGGCCACCCTCCGGAACGAGCAGTACTTC. Its translation: CASSQGATLRNEQYF. Drawing the rest from reference TRBV7-6 and TRBJ2-7, the complete variable domain is GAGVSQSPRYKVTKRGQDVALRCDPISGHVSLYWYRQALGQGPEFLTYFNYEAQQDKSGLPNDRFSAERPEGSISTLTIQRTEQRDSAMYRCASSQGATLRNEQYFGPGTRLTVT.

The chain joins TRBV10-3 to TRBJ2-2, with TRBD1 identical over 9 bases. This CDR3 contains 15 residues. V shed 5 bases, J shed 4 bases, and the junction held 5 bases outside the gene matches. CDR1 is ENHRY and CDR2 is SYGVKD in the germline V gene. CDR3 loop: CAISLGTGRTGELFF. CDR3 nucleotides: TGTGCCATCAGTCTAGGGACAGGGCGCACCGGGGAGCTGTTTTTT.

The chain is built from TRBV10-1 and TRBJ1-5, with 8 positions matching TRBD1. After removal of 7 bases from V and 6 bases from J, the junction contained 11 bases not matched to a gene. Germline CDR1 WNHNN, CDR2 SYGVQD (reference sequence). The CDR3 runs to 15 residues. The CDR3 protein is CASTRLAGGCQPQHF. Here the CDR3 DNA reads TGCGCCAGCACAAGACTCGCAGGGGGCTGTCAGCCCCAGCATTTT.